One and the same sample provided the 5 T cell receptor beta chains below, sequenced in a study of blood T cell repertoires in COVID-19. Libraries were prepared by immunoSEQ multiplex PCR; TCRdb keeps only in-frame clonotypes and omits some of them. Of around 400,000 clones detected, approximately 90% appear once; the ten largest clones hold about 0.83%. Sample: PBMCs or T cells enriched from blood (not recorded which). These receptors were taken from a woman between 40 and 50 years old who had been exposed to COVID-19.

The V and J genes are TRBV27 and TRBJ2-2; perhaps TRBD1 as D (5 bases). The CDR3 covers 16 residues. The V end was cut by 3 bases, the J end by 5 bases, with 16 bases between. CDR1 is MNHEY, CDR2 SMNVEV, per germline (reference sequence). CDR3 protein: CASSLGRVGVTGELFF. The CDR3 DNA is TGTGCCAGCAGTTTGGGCAGGGTCGGTGTTACCGGGGAGCTGTTTTTT.

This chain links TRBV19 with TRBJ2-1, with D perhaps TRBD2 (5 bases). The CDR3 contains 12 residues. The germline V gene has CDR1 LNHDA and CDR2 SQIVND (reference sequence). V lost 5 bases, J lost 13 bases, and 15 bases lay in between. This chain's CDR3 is CASSLNIGSQFF. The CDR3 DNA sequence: TGTGCCAGTAGTCTAAACATAGGGAGTCAGTTCTTC. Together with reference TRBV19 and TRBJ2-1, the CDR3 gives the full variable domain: DGGITQSPKYLFRKEGQNVTLSCEQNLNHDAMYWYRQDPGQGLRLIYYSQIVNDFQKGDIAEGYSVSREKKESFPLTVTSAQKNPTAFYLCASSLNIGSQFFGPGTRLTVL.

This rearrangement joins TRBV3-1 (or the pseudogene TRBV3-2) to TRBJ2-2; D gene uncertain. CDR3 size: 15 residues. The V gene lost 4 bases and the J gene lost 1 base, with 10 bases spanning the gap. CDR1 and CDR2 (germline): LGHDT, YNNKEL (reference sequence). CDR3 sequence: CASSRRLGNTGELFF. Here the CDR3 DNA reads TGTGCCAGCAGCCGCCGACTTGGGAACACCGGGGAGCTGTTTTTT.

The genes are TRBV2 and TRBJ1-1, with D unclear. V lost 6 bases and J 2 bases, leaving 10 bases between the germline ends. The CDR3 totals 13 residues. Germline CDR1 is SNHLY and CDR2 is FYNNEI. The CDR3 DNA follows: TGTGCCAGCAGGGCTGACATAAACACTGAAGCTTTCTTT. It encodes CASRADINTEAFF.

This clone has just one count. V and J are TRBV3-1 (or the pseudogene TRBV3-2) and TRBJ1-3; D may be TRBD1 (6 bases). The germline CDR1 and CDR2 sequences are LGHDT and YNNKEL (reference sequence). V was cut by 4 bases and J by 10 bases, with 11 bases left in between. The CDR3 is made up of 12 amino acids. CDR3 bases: TGTGCCAGCAGCCCAGGGGCCAGGACCATATATTTT. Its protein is CASSPGARTIYF.